What follows describes a single T cell receptor (beta chain). In the original workflow: Reference gene primer amplification gave estimated nucleated cell counts. TCRdb's table, derived via immunoSEQ multiplex PCR, lists solely in-frame clones and lacks some. For V, J and clone size, that table is used; D and trimming come from the DNA. The sample holds 100,000 to 150,000 clones; 81% are singletons and the top ten take approximately 18%. Trimming cost V 11 bases and J 4 bases, with 14 bases left between them. The length of the CDR3 is 12 residues. Per the germline V gene, CDR1 is LNHDA and CDR2 is SQIVND (reference sequence). The data were taken from a study of blood T cell repertoires in COVID-19. Across the whole study: Sites across the United States, Italy and Spain contributed samples from acute and convalescent COVID-19. PBMCs, B-cell-depleted T cells, or T cells provided the cDNA or gDNA that made up the material.

This chain uses TRBV19 with TRBJ1-1, with a possible D match to TRBD1 (5 bases). This TCR came from a man younger than 45 with COVID-19, enrolled during active disease. Sequencing was performed on peripheral blood. CDR3 sequence: CASVFRGTEAFF. The DNA of the CDR3 is TGTGCCTCCGTTTTTAGGGGCACTGAAGCTTTCTTT.